This T cell receptor (beta chain) was observed in a study of glioma-infiltrating T cells after dendritic cell vaccination. Study-level information: Samples are from glioblastoma patients in Phase I and II dendritic cell vaccine trials. General study points: Longer survival after dendritic cell vaccination followed higher pretreatment TIL content.

For this clone: Its antigen is still unknown.

Primers: 60 V beta forward and 13 J beta reverse. The method was immunoSEQ multiplex PCR; TCRdb's version includes in-frame clones alone and lacks a portion of them. The table has fewer than 65,000 clones, approximately 89% seen once. Time point in this sample: after dendritic cell vaccination, including at tumor progression/relapse. CDR1 SNHLY and CDR2 FYNNEI come from the germline V gene. The CDR3 is 13 amino acids. Trimming pared 7 bases from V and 7 bases from J, leaving 16 bases between. This chain connects TRBV2 to TRBJ1-2; D perhaps matches TRBD1 (5 bases). The TCR comes from a human donor with glioblastoma. The sequences come from blood, collected after dendritic cell vaccination. Written as DNA, the CDR3 is TGTGCCAGCATTCCCGGGGGAGGGACTGGCTACACCTTC. As protein: CASIPGGGTGYTF.